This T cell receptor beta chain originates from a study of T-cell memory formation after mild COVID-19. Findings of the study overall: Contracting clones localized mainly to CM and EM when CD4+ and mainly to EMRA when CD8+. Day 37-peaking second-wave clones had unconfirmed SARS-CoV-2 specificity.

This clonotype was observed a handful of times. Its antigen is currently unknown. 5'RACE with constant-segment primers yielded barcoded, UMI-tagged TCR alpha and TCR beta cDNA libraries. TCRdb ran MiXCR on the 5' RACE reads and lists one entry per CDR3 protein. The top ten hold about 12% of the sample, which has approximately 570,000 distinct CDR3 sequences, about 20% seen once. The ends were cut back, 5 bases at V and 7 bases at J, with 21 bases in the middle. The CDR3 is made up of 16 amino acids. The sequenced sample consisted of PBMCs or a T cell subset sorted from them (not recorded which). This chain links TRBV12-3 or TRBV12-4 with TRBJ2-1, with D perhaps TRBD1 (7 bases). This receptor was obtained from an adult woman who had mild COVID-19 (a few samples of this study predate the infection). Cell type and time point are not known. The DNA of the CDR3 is TGTGCCAGCAGTCCTTATTGGGGGGACAGTTCGAATGAGCAGTTCTTC. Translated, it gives CASSPYWGDSSNEQFF.